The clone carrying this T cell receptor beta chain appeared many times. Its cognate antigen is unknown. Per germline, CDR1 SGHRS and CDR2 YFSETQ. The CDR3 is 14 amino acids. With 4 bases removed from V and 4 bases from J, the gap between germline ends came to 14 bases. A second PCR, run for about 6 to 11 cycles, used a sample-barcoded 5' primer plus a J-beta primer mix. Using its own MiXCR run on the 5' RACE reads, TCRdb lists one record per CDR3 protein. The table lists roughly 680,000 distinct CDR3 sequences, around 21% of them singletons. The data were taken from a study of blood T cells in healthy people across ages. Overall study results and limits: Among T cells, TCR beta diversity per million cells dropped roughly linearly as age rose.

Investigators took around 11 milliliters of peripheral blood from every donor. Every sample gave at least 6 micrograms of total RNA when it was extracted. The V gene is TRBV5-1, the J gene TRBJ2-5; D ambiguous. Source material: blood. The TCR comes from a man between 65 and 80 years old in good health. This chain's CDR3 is CASSGIVEGETQYF. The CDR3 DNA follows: TGCGCCAGCAGCGGAATTGTGGAAGGAGAGACCCAGTACTTC.